A single count supports the clone carrying this T cell receptor (beta chain). What it binds is not known. This sample was taken from a study of vaccination and CD4 T cells after COVID-19. Looking at the study overall: Either the Pfizer-BioNTech BNT162b2 or Moderna mRNA-1273 vaccine was given as two doses. At a median approximately 70 days (range 14 to 241) after dose two, post-vaccine samples were obtained. In culture, cells were exposed to overlapping spike peptides from SARS-CoV-2, HCoV-NL63, HCoV-OC43 and HCoV-229E.

The treatment here: approximately 10-day PBMC culture with coronavirus spike peptide pools or control peptides (ViraFEST assay). Oncomine TCR Beta short-read sequencing was applied to DNA from cultured CD4+ T cells. TCRdb reprocessed the PCR reads via MiXCR and lists one record per CDR3 protein. The sample includes some 10,000 distinct CDR3 sequences, 46% of them seen just once. The sample comprised CD4+ T cells from blood, cultured in vitro. The sequence came from a human donor who had recovered from COVID-19.

The CDR3 loop reads CASRPRGALADTQYF. The CDR3 nucleotides are TGCGCCAGCAGGCCTAGGGGGGCACTCGCAGATACGCAGTATTTT. The chain couples TRBV5-1 to TRBJ2-3; D may be TRBD1 or TRBD2 (6 bases each). The CDR3 totals 15 residues. Germline CDR1 SGHRS, CDR2 YFSETQ. Trimming took off 5 bases at V and 4 bases at J, with 17 bases between the two ends.